A single sample is the source of the 30 T cell receptor beta chains below, sequenced in a study of T cells in Graves' hyperthyroidism and ophthalmopathy. RNA transcripts yielded amplified TCR beta CDR3 regions. An initial round of RT-PCR targeting the TCR CDR3 relied on the HTBI primer set. Via MiXCR, TCRdb re-called the multiplex PCR reads, giving one row per CDR3 protein. Of about 530,000 distinct CDR3 sequences listed, 17% are singletons. Sequencing was done on a sample of blood. The receptors were gathered from a woman between 18 and 29 years old with Graves' ophthalmopathy.

This clonotype appeared many times. The CDR3 region is CSAREDLSYEQYF. The CDR3, as DNA: TGCAGTGCTAGGGAAGATCTGAGCTACGAGCAGTACTTC. The chain has TRBV20-1 and TRBJ2-7; D remains ambiguous. This CDR3 contains 13 residues. The V gene lost 3 bases and the J gene lost 3 bases, with 12 bases spanning the gap. CDR1 and CDR2 from the germline V gene are DFQATT and SNEGSKA (reference sequence).

The sample holds many counts of this clonotype. This chain uses TRBV20-1 with TRBJ1-5, with a weak D call TRBD1 (5 bases). V lost 1 base and J 4 bases, leaving 8 bases between the germline ends. CDR1 and CDR2 (germline): DFQATT, SNEGSKA (reference sequence). The CDR3 is 13 residues long. CDR3 region: CSARVAGNQPQHF. The CDR3 DNA reads TGCAGTGCTAGAGTTGCAGGGAATCAGCCCCAGCATTTT.

At least ten counts were recorded for this clonotype. This chain connects TRBV7-9 to TRBJ2-1, with unresolved D. This CDR3 region has 12 residues. CDR1 SEHNR and CDR2 FQNEAQ come from the germline V gene (reference sequence). Between the trimmed V and J ends, which lost 5 bases and 7 bases, there was a span of 9 bases. DNA of the CDR3: TGTGCCAGCAGCCGAGGTTTGAATGAGCAGTTCTTC. It encodes CASSRGLNEQFF.

At least ten counts were recorded for this clonotype. DNA for the CDR3: TGTGCCAGCAGCAAGCGGGAGATTTGGGATGAGCAGTTCTTC. Its protein product is CASSKREIWDEQFF. The chain is built from TRBV5-4 and TRBJ2-1, with 8 bases aligning to TRBD2. Losses at the gene ends were 4 bases for V and 8 bases for J; bases not matched to a gene: 8. Germline V gene data show CDR1 as SGHNT and CDR2 as YYREEE (reference sequence). This CDR3 has 14 amino acids.

V usage is TRBV12-3 or TRBV12-4 and J usage is TRBJ2-4; perhaps TRBD2 as D (6 bases). Trimming shortened V by 3 bases and J by 1 base, and 10 bases separated the two germline ends. The CDR3 is made up of 15 amino acids. The chain's CDR3 is CASSFTGDAKNIQYF. CDR3 bases: TGTGCCAGCAGTTTTACGGGGGATGCCAAAAACATTCAGTACTTC.

The rearrangement joins TRBV20-1 to TRBJ2-7; D not certain. Germline V gene data show CDR1 as DFQATT and CDR2 as SNEGSKA (reference sequence). This CDR3 region has 14 residues. Trimming cost V 4 bases and J 1 base, with 14 bases left between them. The CDR3 here is CSATPPGLSYEQYF. The CDR3 bases are TGCAGTGCTACTCCCCCGGGCCTATCCTACGAGCAGTACTTC.

A remark on this clonotype: A much more abundant neighbour one base away suggests this may be a read error. This chain links TRBV30 with TRBJ1-1, with D unclear. Germline V lookup: CDR1 GTSNPN, CDR2 SVGIG (reference sequence). The CDR3 is made up of 12 amino acids. The CDR3 DNA reads TGTGCCCGGAGTGTAGTACGCAATGAAGCTTTCTTT. Protein: CARSVVRNEAFF.

This clonotype has a count of ten or more. V is TRBV28 and J is TRBJ1-2; maybe TRBD1 (6 bases). Germline V lookup: CDR1 MDHEN, CDR2 SYDVKM. This CDR3 has 15 residues. V was shortened by 6 bases and J by 0 bases, with 14 bases between the two germline ends. CDR3 region: CASSLRGHSNYGYTF. The CDR3 bases are TGTGCCAGCAGCCTAAGGGGACATTCTAACTATGGCTACACCTTC.

This clonotype was observed at least ten times. This CDR3 reads CASSLGDGGLNTGELFF. The CDR3 coding sequence is TGTGCCAGCAGCTTAGGCGACGGGGGGTTAAACACCGGGGAGCTGTTTTTT. The genes are TRBV11-2 and TRBJ2-2; 7 bases are shared with TRBD2. The CDR3 is 17 residues long. V lost 1 base and J lost 2; bases outside the gene matches: 7. Germline V gene lookup returns CDR1 SGHAT and CDR2 FQNNGV.

This clonotype has ten or more counts. This chain connects TRBV12-3 or TRBV12-4 to TRBJ1-5; D possibly corresponds to TRBD1 (5 bases). CDR3 size: 16 residues. Between the trimmed V and J ends, which lost 2 bases and 1 base, there was a span of 12 bases. CDR3 in amino acids: CASSLWDGTSNQPQHF. CDR3 DNA sequence: TGTGCCAGCAGTTTATGGGACGGAACGAGCAATCAGCCCCAGCATTTT.

Many counts were recorded for this clonotype. This sequence joins TRBV27 and TRBJ1-1; 9 bases are a match to TRBD1. Germline V gene lookup returns CDR1 MNHEY and CDR2 SMNVEV (reference sequence). The CDR3 covers 17 residues. The V segment lost 6 bases and the J segment 5 bases; nucleotides outside the gene matches: 16. The CDR3 coding sequence is TGTGCCAGCAGCCTAGTCCCGGGACAGGGATTAGGGACTGAAGCTTTCTTT. Residues: CASSLVPGQGLGTEAFF.

There are a few counts of this clonotype. The rearrangement joins TRBV19 to TRBJ2-1, with D maybe TRBD2 (5 bases). The CDR3 is 14 amino acids. V dropped 5 bases and J dropped 5 bases, with 13 bases sitting between them. The germline V gene has CDR1 LNHDA and CDR2 SQIVND (reference sequence). The CDR3 coding sequence is TGTGCCAGTAGTCCCCTGGGAGTTAACAATGAGCAGTTCTTC. Residues: CASSPLGVNNEQFF.

The chain employs TRBV7-9 and TRBJ1-1, with D possibly TRBD1 on 5 matching bases. The CDR3 runs 16 residues. CDR1 SEHNR and CDR2 FQNEAQ come from the germline V gene (reference sequence). Trimming took off 6 bases at V and 1 base at J, with 18 bases between the two ends. The CDR3 loop reads CASRGGSGMKNTEAFF. The CDR3 DNA reads TGTGCCAGCAGAGGCGGGTCAGGGATGAAGAACACTGAAGCTTTCTTT.

To note about this clonotype: A junction boundary mismatches the germline segment, possibly from a read error. The chain has TRBV2 and TRBJ2-1, with 7 positions matching TRBD2. This CDR3 region has 13 residues. In germline, CDR1 is SNHLY, CDR2 FYNNEI. Here the CDR3 DNA reads TGTGCCAGGCGGGAGTTAGGGTACAATGGGCAGTTCTTC. It encodes CARRELGYNGQFF.

The V call is TRBV7-2, the J call TRBJ2-5; D may match TRBD1 or TRBD2 (5 bases each). CDR1 SGHTA and CDR2 FQGNSA come from the germline V gene. The CDR3 loop spans 15 amino acids. Trimming left V 5 bases short and J 4 bases short, with 17 bases between. The CDR3 DNA reads TGTGCCAGCAGCCCCCCGGGGCCGGGAAGAGAGACCCAGTACTTC. Encoded protein: CASSPPGPGRETQYF.

The rearrangement joins TRBV29-1 to TRBJ1-1, with TRBD1 matching 7 bases. CDR3 length: 10 residues. CDR1 is SQVTM and CDR2 is ANQGSEA in the germline V gene. With 5 bases clipped from V and 7 bases from J, the junction kept 1 base outside the gene matches. CDR3 amino acids: CSVWDSEAFF. In DNA form, the CDR3 reads TGCAGCGTTTGGGACAGTGAAGCTTTCTTT. The variable domain in full, with the rest retrieved from reference TRBV29-1 and TRBJ1-1, is SAVISQKPSRDICQRGTSLTIQCQVDSQVTMMFWYRQQPGQSLTLIATANQGSEATYESGFVIDKFPISRPNLTFSTLTVSNMSPEDSSIYLCSVWDSEAFFGQGTRLTVV.

In DNA, the CDR3 is TGTGCCAGCAGTTTCGCGCAGATTAGCACAGATACGCAGTATTTT. Amino acids: CASSFAQISTDTQYF. The J gene is TRBJ2-3, the V gene TRBV27; D call uncertain. Germline V lookup: CDR1 MNHEY, CDR2 SMNVEV (reference sequence). V gave up 3 bases and J gave up 0 bases, with 10 bases separating them. This CDR3 spans 15 amino acids.

A few counts support this clonotype. The rearrangement links TRBV27 to TRBJ2-3; maybe TRBD2 (6 bases). Deletions cut 6 bases from V and 9 bases from J, with 22 bases between. CDR1 is MNHEY and CDR2 is SMNVEV in the germline V gene (reference sequence). The CDR3 sequence is 15 residues long. This CDR3 reads CASRPRTTGYGTQYF. The CDR3 region has the DNA TGTGCCAGCAGACCCCGGACTACCGGTTATGGAACGCAGTATTTT.

The chain couples TRBV7-9 to TRBJ2-7; D possibly matches TRBD1 or TRBD2 (5 bases each). The germline V gene encodes CDR1 SEHNR and CDR2 FQNEAQ (reference sequence). This CDR3 has 20 amino acids. Trimming took 4 bases from V and 0 from J, leaving 28 bases between them. The CDR3 here is CASSSDRDQSGPFSSYEQYF. The CDR3 bases are TGTGCCAGCAGCTCGGACCGGGACCAAAGCGGCCCTTTTAGCTCCTACGAGCAGTACTTC.

This chain uses TRBV28 with TRBJ2-7; no reliable D call. Per germline, CDR1 MDHEN and CDR2 SYDVKM. V was trimmed by 5 bases and J by 2 bases, leaving 19 bases between them. CDR3 length: 16 amino acids. The DNA of the CDR3 is TGTGCCAGCAGTCGCGAGCGTGAATTAGGCGCCTACGAGCAGTACTTC. This sequence encodes CASSRERELGAYEQYF.

CDR3 amino acids: CAISPDMNTEAFF. The DNA of the CDR3 is TGTGCCATCAGCCCTGATATGAACACTGAAGCTTTCTTT. The V and J genes are TRBV6-2 or TRBV6-3 and TRBJ1-1; unclear D gene. CDR1 is MNHEY, CDR2 SVGEGT, per germline. Trimming pared 10 bases from V and 0 bases from J, leaving 12 bases between. CDR3 length equals 13 residues.

The chain links TRBV27 to TRBJ2-3, with TRBD2 matching over 8 bases. This CDR3 region has 20 residues. Germline loops: CDR1 MNHEY, CDR2 SMNVEV (reference sequence). V lost 3 bases and J lost 3; bases outside the gene matches: 20. CDR3 in amino acids: CASSLGLGLANGVGTDTQYF. The CDR3 DNA sequence: TGTGCCAGCAGTTTGGGCCTAGGACTAGCAAACGGGGTGGGTACAGATACGCAGTATTTT.

This clonotype was found many times. The genes are TRBV28 and TRBJ1-1, with a tentative D call TRBD1 (6 bases). Germline V gives CDR1 MDHEN, CDR2 SYDVKM. The CDR3 extends over 13 amino acids. Trimming took 4 bases from V and 7 from J, leaving 13 bases between them. The CDR3: CASSSNPDSEAFF. CDR3 sequence (DNA): TGTGCCAGCAGTTCAAACCCGGACAGTGAAGCTTTCTTT.

This clonotype has only a few counts. The chain recombines TRBV6-4 with TRBJ2-6; 8 nucleotides agree with TRBD1. The CDR3 length is 15 residues. The junction had 0 bases not matched to a gene; V was cut back by 3 bases and J by 2 bases. Germline V lookup: CDR1 MRHNA, CDR2 SNTAGT. CDR3 coding DNA: TGTGCCAGCAGTGAGGGACAGGCTGGGGCCAACGTCCTGACTTTC. Translated: CASSEGQAGANVLTF.

The V gene is TRBV3-1, the J gene TRBJ1-2; 8 bases line up with TRBD1. J gave up 6 bases and V 2 bases, and 5 bases lay outside the gene matches. This CDR3 has 14 residues. From germline, CDR1 is LGHDT and CDR2 YNNKEL (reference sequence). The CDR3 nucleotides are TGTGCCAGCAGCCAAATCCAGGGGGCACATGGCTACACCTTC. Protein: CASSQIQGAHGYTF.

This clonotype was detected a few times. V usage is TRBV4-1 and J usage is TRBJ2-2; possibly TRBD2 for D (6 bases). The germline V gene encodes CDR1 MGHRA and CDR2 YSYEKL. V shed 5 bases and J shed 4 bases, with 11 bases lying between them. The CDR3 has 14 residues. CDR3 region: CASSDWRGTGELFF. CDR3 bases: TGCGCCAGCAGCGATTGGCGGGGCACCGGGGAGCTGTTTTTT.

This clonotype has at least ten counts. V usage is TRBV3-1 and J usage is TRBJ2-4; D remains ambiguous. Trimming removed 2 bases from V and 5 bases from J, with 13 bases in between. Germline V gene sequence: CDR1 LGHDT, CDR2 YNNKEL (reference sequence). The CDR3 totals 15 residues. The CDR3 DNA reads as TGTGCCAGCAGCCAATTCCGTATATCTCAAAACATTCAGTACTTC. Its translation is CASSQFRISQNIQYF.

This clonotype was seen a handful of times. CDR3 nucleotides: TGTGCCAGCATTAGGCTAGCGGGAGGGGGTGAGCAGTTCTTC. Translated, it gives CASIRLAGGGEQFF. The chain links TRBV28 to TRBJ2-1; 12 nucleotides line up with TRBD2. The CDR3 loop spans 14 amino acids. V was pared by 7 bases and J by 9 bases, with 7 bases of the junction left unmatched. Looked up from germline, CDR1 is MDHEN and CDR2 is SYDVKM.

The V gene is TRBV28, the J gene TRBJ2-5, with D possibly matching TRBD2 (7 bases). The germline V and J ends were trimmed by 7 bases and 5 bases, with 17 bases remaining between them. The CDR3 has 14 amino acids. CDR1 is MDHEN, CDR2 SYDVKM, per germline. CDR3: CASTLGGAQETQYF. The CDR3 nucleotides read TGTGCCAGCACCCTGGGGGGGGCGCAGGAGACCCAGTACTTC.

As concerns this clonotype: One end of the junction varies from germline; a read error may be responsible. V is TRBV10-3 and J is TRBJ2-1; D not certain. The CDR3 spans 14 residues. The V gene's germline CDR1 is ENHRY and CDR2 SYGVKD. CDR3 nucleotide sequence: TGTGCCAGCAGTTCGGGCTTAACTTACAATGAGCAGTTCTTC. Its protein product is CASSSGLTYNEQFF.